This T cell receptor beta chain is drawn from a study of blood T cell repertoires in COVID-19. Background on the study: Specimens from acute and convalescent COVID-19 originated in the United States, Italy and Spain. T cells, B-cell-depleted T cells, or PBMCs provided the cDNA or gDNA that served as material.

Per germline, CDR1 KGHDR and CDR2 SFDVKD. CDR3 size: 12 residues. The V and J ends lost 5 bases and 12 bases respectively, with 13 bases between them. As handled by the study authors: How many nucleated cells were present was estimated from reference gene primer amplification. Clones were read by immunoSEQ multiplex PCR, and TCRdb kept only the in-frame ones, dropping some. V and J calls and clone size follow that table, whereas D and trimming were derived from the DNA. The sample has 100,000 to 150,000 clones; just under 80% are singletons. V is TRBV24-1 and J is TRBJ2-1; TRBD2 is a possible D gene (6 bases). The clonotype originates from a man aged 55 to 70 with active or convalescent COVID-19. Input material: peripheral blood. Here the CDR3 DNA reads TGTGCCACCAGTGCCACGTGGGGGGTGCAGTTCTTC. It is translated as CATSATWGVQFF.